A selection of T cell receptor beta chains follows, all from one sample in a study of blood T cell repertoires in COVID-19. Produced via immunoSEQ multiplex PCR; TCRdb's table is partial and in-frame only. Here the sample spans approximately 150,000 clones, about nine tenths being singletons. Sequenced material: peripheral blood. The receptor set was obtained from a woman between 50 and 59 years old with acute or convalescent COVID-19. Each CDR3 is given with its conserved first and last residue. A D gene is named only where the DNA matches it firmly. A row's size may be missing; if present it is once, few, many or a size class.

D gene: TRBD2
V gene: TRBV27
J gene: TRBJ2-2
clone size: -
CDR3 DNA: TGTGCCAGCAGTTCACCGGGACTAGCGGTCCCTAACCGGTATAAGAACACCGGGGAGCTGTTTTTT
CDR3 protein: CASSSPGLAVPNRYKNTGELFF

D gene: TRBD1
V gene: TRBV6-4
J gene: TRBJ2-2
clone size: -
CDR3 DNA: TGTGCCAGCAGGAGAGGACAGGGAACCGGGGAGCTGTTTTTT
CDR3 protein: CASRRGQGTGELFF

D gene: -
V gene: TRBV4-2
J gene: TRBJ1-2
clone size: few
CDR3 DNA: TGTGCCAGCAGCCAAGTTAAGAGGTCCCATTACTATGGCTACACCTTC
CDR3 protein: CASSQVKRSHYYGYTF

D gene: TRBD1
V gene: TRBV4-1
J gene: TRBJ2-5
clone size: -
CDR3 DNA: TGCGCCAGCAGCCAGATGGGTGACAGGGCGCAAGAGACCCAGTACTTC
CDR3 protein: CASSQMGDRAQETQYF

D gene: TRBD1
V gene: TRBV5-4
J gene: TRBJ1-3
clone size: few
CDR3 DNA: TGTGCCAGCAGCCTGGACAGGCCTGGAAACACCATATATTTT
CDR3 protein: CASSLDRPGNTIYF

D gene: TRBD2
V gene: TRBV29-1
J gene: TRBJ2-7
clone size: once
CDR3 DNA: TGCAGCGTTGTGACTAGCGGGAACTACGAGCAGTACTTC
CDR3 protein: CSVVTSGNYEQYF

D gene: -
V gene: TRBV30
J gene: TRBJ2-6
clone size: -
CDR3 DNA: TGTGCCTGGAGTGTGGGCAGGGGCCCCTCTGGGGCCAACGTCCTGACTTTC
CDR3 protein: CAWSVGRGPSGANVLTF

D gene: TRBD1
V gene: TRBV12-3/TRBV12-4
J gene: TRBJ2-2
clone size: -
CDR3 DNA: TGTGCCAGCGGACAGGGGTTTTGGGAGCTGTTTTTT
CDR3 protein: CASGQGFWELFF

D gene: TRBD1
V gene: TRBV7-7
J gene: TRBJ2-7
clone size: -
CDR3 DNA: TGTGCCAGCAGCCAAAGTCATCGACAGGGCGAGCAGTACTTC
CDR3 protein: CASSQSHRQGEQYF

D gene: TRBD2
V gene: TRBV11-2
J gene: TRBJ2-1
clone size: -
CDR3 DNA: TGTGCCAGCAGCTTTCGGGCCCCCAAGCGGGAGTGGTACAATGAGCAGTTCTTC
CDR3 protein: CASSFRAPKREWYNEQFF

D gene: TRBD1
V gene: TRBV13
J gene: TRBJ2-7
clone size: -
CDR3 DNA: TGTGCCAGCAGCCCGAGGGGGACAGGCTTTGTGGGGGAGCAGTACTTC
CDR3 protein: CASSPRGTGFVGEQYF

D gene: -
V gene: TRBV30
J gene: TRBJ1-2
clone size: -
CDR3 DNA: TGTGCCTGGAGTGAACGAGGCGATACCTATGGCTACACCTTC
CDR3 protein: CAWSERGDTYGYTF

D gene: -
V gene: TRBV5-1
J gene: TRBJ2-2
clone size: -
CDR3 DNA: TGCGCCAGCAGCGCTGACTTGGTGAACACCGGGGAGCTGTTTTTT
CDR3 protein: CASSADLVNTGELFF

D gene: -
V gene: TRBV7-7
J gene: TRBJ2-1
clone size: -
CDR3 DNA: TGTGCCAGCAGCTTCGAGCTTACAGCTTACAATGAGCAGTTCTTC
CDR3 protein: CASSFELTAYNEQFF

D gene: TRBD1
V gene: TRBV19
J gene: TRBJ2-3
clone size: -
CDR3 DNA: TGTGCCAGTAGTATTGGGTTAGACAGGGTTGAAGATACGCAGTATTTT
CDR3 protein: CASSIGLDRVEDTQYF

D gene: TRBD2
V gene: TRBV9
J gene: TRBJ2-1
clone size: -
CDR3 DNA: TGTGCCAGCAGCGTAGGGGCGGGAGGAGTGTACAATGAGCAGTTCTTC
CDR3 protein: CASSVGAGGVYNEQFF

D gene: -
V gene: TRBV5-1
J gene: TRBJ1-2
clone size: once
CDR3 DNA: TGCGCCAGCAGCTTGGCAGAAACCCATGGCTACACCTTC
CDR3 protein: CASSLAETHGYTF

D gene: TRBD1
V gene: TRBV25-1
J gene: TRBJ1-2
clone size: -
CDR3 DNA: TGTGCCAGCAGCGCCCTCCCGGGACAGAAGCATGGCTACACCTTC
CDR3 protein: CASSALPGQKHGYTF

D gene: TRBD2
V gene: TRBV24-1
J gene: TRBJ2-3
clone size: -
CDR3 DNA: TGTGCCACCAGTGACCCAGGACTAGCGGGGGGATATACCCGTACGCAGTATTTT
CDR3 protein: CATSDPGLAGGYTRTQYF

D gene: -
V gene: TRBV30
J gene: TRBJ1-1
clone size: -
CDR3 DNA: TGTGCCTGGAATCCGGGACTGGACTATGAAGCTTTCTTT
CDR3 protein: CAWNPGLDYEAFF

D gene: -
V gene: TRBV21-1
J gene: TRBJ2-3
clone size: -
CDR3 DNA: TGTGCCAGCAGCAAAGGGACTAGCGGGGACAGCACAGATACGCAGTATTTT
CDR3 protein: CASSKGTSGDSTDTQYF

D gene: -
V gene: TRBV7-3
J gene: TRBJ2-1
clone size: few
CDR3 DNA: TGTGCCAGCAGCCCCTTCAAAAGAGGATACAATGAGCAGTTCTTC
CDR3 protein: CASSPFKRGYNEQFF

D gene: TRBD2
V gene: TRBV3-1/TRBV3-2
J gene: TRBJ2-7
clone size: -
CDR3 DNA: TGTGCCAGCAGCCCTGGGACTAGCAGATACGAGCAGTACTTC
CDR3 protein: CASSPGTSRYEQYF

D gene: TRBD1
V gene: TRBV7-3
J gene: TRBJ2-2
clone size: -
CDR3 DNA: TGTGCCAGCAGCTCCCAGGGGGCAAGGAACACCGGGGAGCTGTTTTTT
CDR3 protein: CASSSQGARNTGELFF

D gene: TRBD2
V gene: TRBV6-5
J gene: TRBJ2-3
clone size: -
CDR3 DNA: TGTGCCAGCAGCGGGGGGGCGACAGATACGCAGTATTTT
CDR3 protein: CASSGGATDTQYF

D gene: -
V gene: TRBV6-5
J gene: TRBJ1-1
clone size: -
CDR3 DNA: TGTGCCAGCAGAAGTTACAGGTTCGCTGAAGCTTTCTTT
CDR3 protein: CASRSYRFAEAFF

D gene: -
V gene: TRBV18
J gene: TRBJ2-7
clone size: -
CDR3 DNA: TGTGCCAGCTCACTGCTTCAGGGAATAGACGAGCAGTACTTC
CDR3 protein: CASSLLQGIDEQYF

D gene: TRBD2
V gene: TRBV5-1
J gene: TRBJ2-1
clone size: -
CDR3 DNA: TGCGCCAGCAGCTCAACTAGCGGGGGCTTCTACAATGAGCAGTTCTTC
CDR3 protein: CASSSTSGGFYNEQFF

D gene: TRBD2
V gene: TRBV27
J gene: TRBJ2-5
clone size: -
CDR3 DNA: TGTGCCAGCTCCCCCGGGGGGTTTCAAGAGACCCAGTACTTC
CDR3 protein: CASSPGGFQETQYF

D gene: -
V gene: TRBV3-1/TRBV3-2
J gene: TRBJ1-6
clone size: -
CDR3 DNA: TGTGCCAGCACCAAAACGCGGGGCGGTAATTCACCCCTCCACTTT
CDR3 protein: CASTKTRGGNSPLHF

D gene: -
V gene: TRBV24-1
J gene: TRBJ2-2
clone size: -
CDR3 DNA: TGTGCCACCAGTGGGCCGATCCGGGGGAGGAACACCGGGGAGCTGTTTTTT
CDR3 protein: CATSGPIRGRNTGELFF

D gene: TRBD2
V gene: TRBV6-6
J gene: TRBJ2-1
clone size: -
CDR3 DNA: TGTGCCAGCAGTTACGGCGGCGGGAGTTCCTACAATGAGCAGTTCTTC
CDR3 protein: CASSYGGGSSYNEQFF

D gene: -
V gene: TRBV6-1
J gene: TRBJ1-2
clone size: -
CDR3 DNA: TGTGCCAGCAGTGAAGGATTGGTCGGGGGGCGAGTGAGTGGCTACACCTTC
CDR3 protein: CASSEGLVGGRVSGYTF

D gene: TRBD1
V gene: TRBV9
J gene: TRBJ1-3
clone size: -
CDR3 DNA: TGTGCCAGCAGCTGGGGACAGGGAAGGGTCTCTGGAAACACCATATATTTT
CDR3 protein: CASSWGQGRVSGNTIYF

D gene: TRBD1
V gene: TRBV5-1
J gene: TRBJ1-4
clone size: -
CDR3 DNA: TGCGCCAGCAGTGGGGGGACAGGGAATGAAAAACTGTTTTTT
CDR3 protein: CASSGGTGNEKLFF